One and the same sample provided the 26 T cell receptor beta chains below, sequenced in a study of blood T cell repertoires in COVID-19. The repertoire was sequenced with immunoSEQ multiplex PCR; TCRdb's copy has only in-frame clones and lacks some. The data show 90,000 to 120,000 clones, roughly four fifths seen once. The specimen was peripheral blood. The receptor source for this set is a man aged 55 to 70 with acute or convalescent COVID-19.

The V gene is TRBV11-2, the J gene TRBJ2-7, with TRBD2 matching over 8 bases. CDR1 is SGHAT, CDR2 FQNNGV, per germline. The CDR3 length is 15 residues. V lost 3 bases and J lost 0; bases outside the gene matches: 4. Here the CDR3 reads CASSFTSGGSYEQYF. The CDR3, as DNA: TGTGCCAGCAGCTTCACTAGCGGAGGCTCCTACGAGCAGTACTTC.

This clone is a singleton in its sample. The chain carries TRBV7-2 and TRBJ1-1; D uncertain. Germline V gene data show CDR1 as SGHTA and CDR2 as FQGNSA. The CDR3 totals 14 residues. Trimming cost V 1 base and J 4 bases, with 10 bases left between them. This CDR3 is CASSLGSGSTEAFF. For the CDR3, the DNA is TGTGCCAGCAGCTTAGGTTCGGGGAGCACTGAAGCTTTCTTT.

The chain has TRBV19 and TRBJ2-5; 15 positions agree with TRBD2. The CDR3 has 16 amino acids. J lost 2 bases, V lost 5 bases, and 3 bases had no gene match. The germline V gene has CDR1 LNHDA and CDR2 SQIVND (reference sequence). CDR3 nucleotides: TGTGCCAGTAGTGGACTAGCGGGGGGGGAACAAGAGACCCAGTACTTC. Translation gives CASSGLAGGEQETQYF.

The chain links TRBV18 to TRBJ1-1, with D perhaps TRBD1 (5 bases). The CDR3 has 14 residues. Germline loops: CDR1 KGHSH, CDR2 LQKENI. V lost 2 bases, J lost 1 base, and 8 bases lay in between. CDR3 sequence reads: CASSPSGPNTEAFF. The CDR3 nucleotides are TGTGCCAGCTCACCATCAGGGCCGAACACTGAAGCTTTCTTT.

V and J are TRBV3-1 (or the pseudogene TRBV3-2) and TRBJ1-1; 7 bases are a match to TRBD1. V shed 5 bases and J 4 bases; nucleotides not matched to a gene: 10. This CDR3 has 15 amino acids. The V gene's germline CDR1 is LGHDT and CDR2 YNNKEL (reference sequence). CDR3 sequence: CASSTLTGAITEAFF. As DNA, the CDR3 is TGTGCCAGCAGCACCTTAACAGGGGCGATCACTGAAGCTTTCTTT.

CDR3 sequence (DNA): TGTGCCATCAGTGAAGGGACAGGGGGCTCAGATACGCAGTATTTT. Translated, it gives CAISEGTGGSDTQYF. The genes are TRBV10-3 and TRBJ2-3; 12 bases fit TRBD1. Losses at the gene ends were 3 bases for V and 4 bases for J; bases not matched to a gene: 2. CDR3 size: 15 residues. From germline, CDR1 is ENHRY and CDR2 SYGVKD.

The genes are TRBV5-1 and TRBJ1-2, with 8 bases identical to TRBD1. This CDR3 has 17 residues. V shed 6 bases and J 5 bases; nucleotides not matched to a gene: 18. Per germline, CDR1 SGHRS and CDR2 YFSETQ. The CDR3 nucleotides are TGCGCCAGCATTTACTTCCCGGACAGGGACAATGTATATGGCTACACCTTC. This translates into CASIYFPDRDNVYGYTF.

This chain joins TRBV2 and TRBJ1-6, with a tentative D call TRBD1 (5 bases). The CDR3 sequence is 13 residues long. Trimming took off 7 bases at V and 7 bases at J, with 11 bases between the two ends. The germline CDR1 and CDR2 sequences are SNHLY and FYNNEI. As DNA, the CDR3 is TGTGCCAGCATCGGGGGGAGCAATTCACCCCTCCACTTT. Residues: CASIGGSNSPLHF.

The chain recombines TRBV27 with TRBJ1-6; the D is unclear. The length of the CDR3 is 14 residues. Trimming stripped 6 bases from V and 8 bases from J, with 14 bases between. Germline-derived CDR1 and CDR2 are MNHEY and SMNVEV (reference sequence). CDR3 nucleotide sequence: TGTGCCAGCAGACTACGATTAGGCGATTCACCCCTCCACTTT. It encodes CASRLRLGDSPLHF.

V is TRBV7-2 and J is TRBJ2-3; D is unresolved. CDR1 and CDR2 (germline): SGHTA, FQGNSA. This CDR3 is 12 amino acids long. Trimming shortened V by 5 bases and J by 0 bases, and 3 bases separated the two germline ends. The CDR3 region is CASSLSTDTQYF. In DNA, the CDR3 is TGTGCCAGCAGCCTGAGCACAGATACGCAGTATTTT.

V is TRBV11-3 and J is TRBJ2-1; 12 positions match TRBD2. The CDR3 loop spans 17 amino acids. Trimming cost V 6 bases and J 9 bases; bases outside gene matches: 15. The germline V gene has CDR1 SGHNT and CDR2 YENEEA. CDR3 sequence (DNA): TGTGCCAGCAGTCCGACTAGCGGGGGCCTCGGGAGGTTTGAGCAGTTCTTC. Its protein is CASSPTSGGLGRFEQFF.

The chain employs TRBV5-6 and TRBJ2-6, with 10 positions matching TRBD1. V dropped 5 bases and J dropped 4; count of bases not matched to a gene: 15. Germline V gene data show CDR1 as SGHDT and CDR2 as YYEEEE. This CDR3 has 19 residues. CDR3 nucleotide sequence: TGTGCCAGCAGTTTCCTCCCGGGACAGGGGTTGTCGGGGGCCAACGTCCTGACTTTC. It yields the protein CASSFLPGQGLSGANVLTF.

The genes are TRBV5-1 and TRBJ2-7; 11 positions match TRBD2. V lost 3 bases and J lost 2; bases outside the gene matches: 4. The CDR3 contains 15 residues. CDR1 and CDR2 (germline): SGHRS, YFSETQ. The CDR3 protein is CASSSLAGGPYEQYF. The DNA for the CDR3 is TGCGCCAGCAGCTCATTAGCGGGGGGGCCCTACGAGCAGTACTTC.

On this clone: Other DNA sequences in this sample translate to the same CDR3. The CDR3 region is CASSSDRGGEKLFF. CDR3 in DNA: TGTGCCAGCAGCTCGGACAGGGGAGGTGAAAAACTGTTTTTT. The chain is built from TRBV7-9 and TRBJ1-4, with 9 nucleotides matching TRBD1. This CDR3 has 14 amino acids. The trim removed 4 bases at V and 7 bases at J, leaving 4 bases unmatched. From germline, CDR1 is SEHNR and CDR2 FQNEAQ (reference sequence).

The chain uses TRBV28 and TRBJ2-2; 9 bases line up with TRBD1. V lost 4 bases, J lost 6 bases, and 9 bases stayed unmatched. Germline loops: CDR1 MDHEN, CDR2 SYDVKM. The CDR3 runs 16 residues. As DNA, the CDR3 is TGTGCCAGCAGTTCATCCGGGACAGGGATTGCCGGGGAGCTGTTTTTT. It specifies CASSSSGTGIAGELFF.

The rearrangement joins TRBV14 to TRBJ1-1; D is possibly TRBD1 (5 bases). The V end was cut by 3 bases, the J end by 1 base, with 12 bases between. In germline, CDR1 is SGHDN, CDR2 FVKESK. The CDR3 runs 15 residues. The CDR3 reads CASSQEGWENTEAFF. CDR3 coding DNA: TGTGCCAGCAGCCAGGAGGGGTGGGAGAACACTGAAGCTTTCTTT.

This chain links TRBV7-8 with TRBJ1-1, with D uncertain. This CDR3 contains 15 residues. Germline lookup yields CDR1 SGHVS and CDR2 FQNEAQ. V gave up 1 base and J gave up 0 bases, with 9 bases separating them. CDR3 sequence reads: CASSLGWRMNTEAFF. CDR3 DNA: TGTGCCAGCAGCTTAGGGTGGCGGATGAACACTGAAGCTTTCTTT.

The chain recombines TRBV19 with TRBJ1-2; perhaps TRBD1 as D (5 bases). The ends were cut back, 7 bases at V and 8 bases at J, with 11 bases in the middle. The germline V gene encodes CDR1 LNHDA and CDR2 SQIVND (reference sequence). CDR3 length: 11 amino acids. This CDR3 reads CASIGGDGYTF. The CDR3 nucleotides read TGTGCCAGTATAGGAGGGGACGGCTACACCTTC.

The chain's CDR3 is CASSLRIALNTEAFF. CDR3 bases: TGCGCCAGCAGCCTAAGGATAGCTCTGAACACTGAAGCTTTCTTT. The gene calls are TRBV4-1 and TRBJ1-1, with unresolved D. From germline, CDR1 is MGHRA and CDR2 YSYEKL. The V gene lost 4 bases and the J gene lost 0 bases, with 12 bases spanning the gap. CDR3 size: 15 residues.

CDR3 sequence: CSVEDGGTGAMNTEAFF. The CDR3 DNA is TGCAGCGTTGAAGACGGGGGGACGGGTGCTATGAACACTGAAGCTTTCTTT. This chain links TRBV29-1 with TRBJ1-1; the D gene is possibly TRBD1 (5 bases). CDR1 and CDR2 from the germline V gene are SQVTM and ANQGSEA. The CDR3 spans 17 residues. The V gene lost 0 bases and the J gene lost 0 bases, with 17 bases spanning the gap.

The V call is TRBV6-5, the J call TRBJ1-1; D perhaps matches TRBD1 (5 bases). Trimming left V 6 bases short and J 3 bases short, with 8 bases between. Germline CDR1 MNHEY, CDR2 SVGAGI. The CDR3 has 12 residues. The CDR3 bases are TGTGCCAGCAGCAGACAGTACACTGAAGCTTTCTTT. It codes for CASSRQYTEAFF.

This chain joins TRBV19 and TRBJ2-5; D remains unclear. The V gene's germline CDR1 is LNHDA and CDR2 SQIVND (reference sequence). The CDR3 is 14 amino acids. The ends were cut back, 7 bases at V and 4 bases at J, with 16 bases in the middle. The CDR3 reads CASTQTAWRETQYF. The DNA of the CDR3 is TGTGCCAGTACCCAGACGGCCTGGAGAGAGACCCAGTACTTC.

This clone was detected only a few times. The CDR3: CASKAGVSNSPLHF. DNA for the CDR3: TGTGCCAGCAAAGCAGGGGTTTCCAATTCACCCCTCCACTTT. The rearrangement uses TRBV11-2 and TRBJ1-6, with a weak D call TRBD1 (6 bases). CDR3 length equals 14 residues. The V gene lost 7 bases and the J gene lost 7 bases, with 14 bases spanning the gap. Germline assignment: CDR1 SGHAT and CDR2 FQNNGV.

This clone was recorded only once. Here the CDR3 DNA reads TGTGCCAGCAGCAAATCGGGCAATCAGCCCCAGCATTTT. Protein: CASSKSGNQPQHF. This chain links TRBV6-2 or TRBV6-3 with TRBJ1-5, with D uncertain. The ends were cut back, 6 bases at V and 2 bases at J, with 8 bases in the middle. This CDR3 comprises 13 residues. Germline CDR1 and CDR2: MNHEY and SVGEGT.

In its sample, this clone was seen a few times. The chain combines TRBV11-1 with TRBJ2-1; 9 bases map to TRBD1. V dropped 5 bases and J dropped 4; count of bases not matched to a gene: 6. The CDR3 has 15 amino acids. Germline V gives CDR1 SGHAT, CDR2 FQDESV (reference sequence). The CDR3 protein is CASSKGQGRYNEQFF. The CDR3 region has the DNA TGTGCCAGCAGCAAGGGACAGGGTCGGTACAATGAGCAGTTCTTC.

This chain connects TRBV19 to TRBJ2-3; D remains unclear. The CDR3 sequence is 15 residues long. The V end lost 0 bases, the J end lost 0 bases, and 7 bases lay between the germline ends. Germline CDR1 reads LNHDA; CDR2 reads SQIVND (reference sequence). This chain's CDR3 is CASSIESSSTDTQYF. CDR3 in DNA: TGTGCCAGTAGTATAGAGAGCTCTAGCACAGATACGCAGTATTTT. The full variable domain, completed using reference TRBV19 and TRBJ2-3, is DGGITQSPKYLFRKEGQNVTLSCEQNLNHDAMYWYRQDPGQGLRLIYYSQIVNDFQKGDIAEGYSVSREKKESFPLTVTSAQKNPTAFYLCASSIESSSTDTQYFGPGTRLTVL.